This TCR beta chain was identified during a study of blood T cell repertoires in COVID-19. Study overall: The samples span acute and convalescent COVID-19 from the United States, Italy and Spain. From T cells, B-cell-depleted T cells, or PBMCs came the material, which was cDNA or gDNA.

The authors' processing: The assay estimated nucleated cells by amplifying reference gene primers. Data came from immunoSEQ multiplex PCR; TCRdb stores just in-frame clones and leaves some out. For V, J and clone size, that table is used; D and trimming come from the DNA. Among about 190,000 clones listed, 80% were seen once. Trimming stripped 3 bases from V and 7 bases from J, with 7 bases between. The germline gives CDR1 LNHDA, CDR2 SQIVND (reference sequence). CDR3 length equals 12 residues. The rearrangement uses TRBV19 and TRBJ1-5; D ambiguous. Sequencing input: peripheral blood. The receptor's source is a man aged 55-75 years with acute or convalescent COVID-19. CDR3 DNA: TGTGCCAGTAGTATTCTCTTACAGCCCCAGCATTTT. It is translated as CASSILLQPQHF.